The 24 T cell receptor beta chains presented below share a single source sample, sequenced in a study of blood T cell repertoires in COVID-19. This table comes from immunoSEQ multiplex PCR, and its TCRdb copy is limited to in-frame clones, with some not included. The table includes approximately 290,000 clones, about 89% detected once. The sample comprised peripheral blood. The origin of the receptors is a woman aged 25 to 39 with COVID-19, enrolled during active disease.

The V and J genes are TRBV2 and TRBJ1-1; 12 positions agree with TRBD1. Germline trimming cut 7 bases from V and 5 bases from J; bases unmatched to any gene: 8. Germline loops: CDR1 SNHLY, CDR2 FYNNEI. This CDR3 contains 15 residues. The CDR3 bases are TGTGCCAGCACCGGGACAGGGGGCGCAGGGACTGAAGCTTTCTTT. Amino acid sequence: CASTGTGGAGTEAFF.

The chain links TRBV2 to TRBJ1-1; unclear D gene. Germline CDR1 reads SNHLY; CDR2 reads FYNNEI. The CDR3 runs to 13 residues. Trimming removed 3 bases at V and 1 base at J, with 6 bases between. CDR3 bases: TGTGCCAGCAGTGATATGAGGAACACTGAAGCTTTCTTT. Amino acids: CASSDMRNTEAFF.

This chain links TRBV5-1 with TRBJ1-6; D not certain. Germline CDR1 reads SGHRS; CDR2 reads YFSETQ. The CDR3 consists of 15 residues. V gave up 3 bases and J gave up 6 bases, with 13 bases separating them. The CDR3 DNA sequence: TGCGCCAGCAGCTCTGACGGTGACTTTAATTCACCCCTCCACTTT. This sequence encodes CASSSDGDFNSPLHF.

The gene calls are TRBV5-1 and TRBJ2-4; 12 bases are shared with TRBD2. Germline V gene data show CDR1 as SGHRS and CDR2 as YFSETQ. Losses at the gene ends were 2 bases for V and 5 bases for J; bases not matched to a gene: 8. The CDR3 is 17 residues long. This CDR3 reads CASSFTGLAGYQNIQYF. For the CDR3, the DNA is TGCGCCAGCAGCTTCACAGGACTAGCGGGATATCAAAACATTCAGTACTTC. Looking up the rest from reference TRBV5-1 and TRBJ2-4 gives the full variable domain: KAGVTQTPRYLIKTRGQQVTLSCSPISGHRSVSWYQQTPGQGLQFLFEYFSETQRNKGNFPGRFSGRQFSNSRSEMNVSTLELGDSALYLCASSFTGLAGYQNIQYFGAGTRLSVL.

As to this clone: The DNA is omitted, as the CDR3 cannot be located on it reliably, and the CDR3 follows TCRdb's listing. The chain is built from TRBV4-1 and TRBJ1-1; TRBD1 is the table's D call and was not checked against the DNA. The CDR3 extends over 15 residues, inclusive of both ends. Germline V lookup: CDR1 MGHRA, CDR2 YSYEKL. The CDR3 region is CASSQGVGTGAFPFF.

V usage is TRBV3-1 (or the pseudogene TRBV3-2) and J usage is TRBJ1-6; 7 bases agree with TRBD1. In germline, CDR1 is LGHDT, CDR2 YNNKEL (reference sequence). This CDR3 has 13 amino acids. Trimming at V came to 4 bases and at J to 7 bases, leaving 1 base not matched to a gene. The chain's CDR3 is CASSLQGNSPLHF. The CDR3 region has the DNA TGTGCCAGCAGCCTACAGGGGAATTCACCCCTCCACTTT.

The chain recombines TRBV20-1 with TRBJ1-6, with 7 bases that match TRBD1. V lost 4 bases and J lost 14; bases outside the gene matches: 5. The CDR3 is made up of 11 amino acids. Germline V lookup: CDR1 DFQATT, CDR2 SNEGSKA (reference sequence). CDR3 DNA sequence: TGCAGTGCTAAGACAGGGTTCGCCCTCCACTTT. Translated: CSAKTGFALHF.

The chain uses TRBV27 and TRBJ1-5; 7 nucleotides line up with TRBD1. CDR1 is MNHEY and CDR2 is SMNVEV in the germline V gene (reference sequence). The CDR3 loop spans 16 amino acids. With 6 bases clipped from V and 2 bases from J, the junction kept 10 bases outside the gene matches. CDR3 coding DNA: TGTGCCAGCAGGAGACAGGGTGGAGGAGGCAATCAGCCCCAGCATTTT. It encodes CASRRQGGGGNQPQHF.

The rearrangement joins TRBV5-6 to TRBJ1-1; D is ambiguous. V shed 2 bases and J shed 5 bases, with 22 bases lying between them. CDR1 is SGHDT and CDR2 is YYEEEE in the germline V gene. The CDR3 covers 17 residues. The CDR3 nucleotides are TGTGCCAGCAGCTTTTTTGGGGAGACGAAGAGAGCTACTGAAGCTTTCTTT. Protein: CASSFFGETKRATEAFF.

J is TRBJ2-1 and V is TRBV25-1; TRBD1 matches 7 bases. Per germline, CDR1 MGHDK and CDR2 SYGVNS. With V trimmed by 4 bases and J by 5 bases, 5 bases remained unmatched. CDR3 size: 14 residues. CDR3 region: CASSVRTGNNEQFF. The CDR3 DNA reads TGTGCCAGCAGTGTGCGGACAGGAAACAATGAGCAGTTCTTC.

The chain couples TRBV19 to TRBJ1-4; D is possibly TRBD1 (6 bases). Per germline, CDR1 LNHDA and CDR2 SQIVND (reference sequence). V lost 4 bases and J lost 7, with 13 bases in between. The CDR3 runs to 14 residues. The CDR3: CASSNRDTGEKLFF. CDR3 nucleotide sequence: TGTGCCAGTAGTAACCGGGACACGGGTGAAAAACTGTTTTTT.

The chain is built from TRBV5-1 and TRBJ1-1; 9 bases align to TRBD1. With V trimmed by 4 bases and J by 7 bases, 11 bases remained unmatched. The germline gives CDR1 SGHRS, CDR2 YFSETQ. The CDR3 runs to 15 residues. The CDR3 coding sequence is TGCGCCAGCAGCCTAGCCGGGACAGGGATTAGTGAAGCTTTCTTT. Protein: CASSLAGTGISEAFF.

The chain carries TRBV24-1 and TRBJ2-7; the D is unclear. This CDR3 spans 12 amino acids. Germline CDR1 and CDR2: KGHDR and SFDVKD. Trimming removed 4 bases from V and 3 bases from J, with 6 bases in between. DNA for the CDR3: TGTGCCACCAGTGAGAGAGGCTACGAGCAGTACTTC. Protein product: CATSERGYEQYF.

V is TRBV7-7 and J is TRBJ2-1; 9 bases align to TRBD1. Germline V CDR1 and CDR2: SSHAT, FNYEAQ (reference sequence). The CDR3 spans 17 residues. V trimming: 5 bases; J trimming: 8 bases; junction bases outside the gene matches: 16. The CDR3: CASSLSPVRQGVHEQFF. For the CDR3, the DNA is TGTGCCAGCAGCCTCTCCCCCGTCCGACAGGGGGTCCATGAGCAGTTCTTC.

This clone was seen only a few times. This chain connects TRBV25-1 to TRBJ1-5, with 8 bases matching TRBD1. Germline CDR1 and CDR2: MGHDK and SYGVNS. V gave up 6 bases and J gave up 7 bases; unmatched junction bases: 2. The CDR3 is 12 residues long. DNA of the CDR3: TGTGCCAGCAGGACAGGGGAGCAGCCCCAGCATTTT. This translates into CASRTGEQPQHF.

The chain combines TRBV4-2 with TRBJ1-5; the match to TRBD1 covers 11 bases. The germline V gene has CDR1 LGHNA and CDR2 YNFKEQ. CDR3 length: 16 amino acids. The junction had 8 bases not matched to a gene; V was cut back by 4 bases and J by 6 bases. The CDR3 protein is CASSPWTGGAAQPQHF. CDR3 nucleotides: TGTGCCAGCAGCCCATGGACAGGGGGCGCGGCTCAGCCCCAGCATTTT.

The chain links TRBV19 to TRBJ1-3; D might be TRBD1 (6 bases). Germline V gene sequence: CDR1 LNHDA, CDR2 SQIVND (reference sequence). The CDR3 is 17 amino acids. V was cut by 5 bases and J by 5 bases, with 22 bases left in between. CDR3 in amino acids: CASSYSPGQLERNTIYF. The CDR3 DNA follows: TGTGCCAGTAGTTATAGCCCCGGACAGCTGGAACGAAACACCATATATTTT.

The chain recombines TRBV7-7 with TRBJ1-6; possibly TRBD1 for D (5 bases). The CDR3 consists of 13 residues. Trimming cost V 5 bases and J 7 bases, with 9 bases left between them. Looked up from germline, CDR1 is SSHAT and CDR2 is FNYEAQ (reference sequence). The CDR3: CASSQGLNSPLHF. CDR3 DNA sequence: TGTGCCAGCAGCCAGGGCTTAAATTCACCCCTCCACTTT.

This clone was detected only once. For the CDR3, the DNA is TGCAGTGCCACCGACAGTGAAGCTTTCTTT. This codes for CSATDSEAFF. The V and J genes are TRBV20-1 and TRBJ1-1, with D perhaps matching TRBD1 (5 bases). Deletions cut 6 bases from V and 7 bases from J, with 9 bases between. The CDR3 has 10 amino acids. The germline V gene encodes CDR1 DFQATT and CDR2 SNEGSKA (reference sequence).

This chain connects TRBV7-3 to TRBJ1-1, with 8 bases identical to TRBD1. CDR1 SGHTA and CDR2 FQGTGA come from the germline V gene. The CDR3 extends over 13 amino acids. With 5 bases clipped from V and 6 bases from J, the junction kept 5 bases outside the gene matches. CDR3 loop: CASSRTGGSEAFF. Here the CDR3 DNA reads TGTGCCAGCAGCCGAACAGGGGGATCTGAAGCTTTCTTT.

The genes are TRBV19 and TRBJ1-2; D may be TRBD1 (6 bases). The germline V and J ends were trimmed by 1 base and 2 bases, with 11 bases remaining between them. This CDR3 has 15 residues. Germline-derived CDR1 and CDR2 are LNHDA and SQIVND (reference sequence). In DNA form, the CDR3 reads TGTGCCAGTAGTATAGGGGACATCGGCAACTATGGCTACACCTTC. Amino acids: CASSIGDIGNYGYTF.

The chain employs TRBV19 and TRBJ1-1, with D possibly matching TRBD1 (5 bases). Germline CDR1 and CDR2: LNHDA and SQIVND (reference sequence). The CDR3 is 15 residues long. V lost 3 bases to trimming and J lost 5 bases, with 16 bases between them. Written as DNA, the CDR3 is TGTGCCAGTAGTATTGGTTCGGGACTTCGTACTGAAGCTTTCTTT. It translates to CASSIGSGLRTEAFF.

The rearrangement uses TRBV7-9 and TRBJ2-2; D remains ambiguous. The germline V gene encodes CDR1 SEHNR and CDR2 FQNEAQ (reference sequence). Deletions cut 5 bases from V and 7 bases from J, with 11 bases between. The length of the CDR3 is 13 residues. CDR3 amino acids: CASSQDGDGELFF. The DNA of the CDR3 is TGTGCCAGCAGCCAAGACGGAGACGGGGAGCTGTTTTTT. The full variable domain, completed using reference TRBV7-9 and TRBJ2-2, is DTGVSQNPRHKITKRGQNVTFRCDPISEHNRLYWYRQTLGQGPEFLTYFQNEAQLEKSRLLSDRFSAERPKGSFSTLEIQRTEQGDSAMYLCASSQDGDGELFFGEGSRLTVL.

V gene TRBV28 combines with J gene TRBJ2-7; 7 bases agree with TRBD2. The CDR3 sequence is 15 residues long. J was trimmed by 0 bases and V by 4 bases; bases with no gene match: 6. Germline V gene sequence: CDR1 MDHEN, CDR2 SYDVKM. The CDR3 bases are TGTGCCAGCAGTTATATAGCGGGCAGCTCCTACGAGCAGTACTTC. Its translation is CASSYIAGSSYEQYF.